The present entry profiles one TCR beta chain with its context. Antigen: not known. This sample was included in a study of OX40 agonist ivuxolimab in advanced cancers. Across the study: The patients' treatment was ivuxolimab, an agonistic anti-OX40 (CD134) antibody.

Collection of blood occurred at baseline, at cycle 4 day 1, and at cycle 7 day 1. The CDR3 has 13 residues. V dropped 3 bases and J dropped 5 bases, with 7 bases sitting between them. CDR1 SGHTA and CDR2 FQGTGA come from the germline V gene. Notes on the study in general: Clonal expansion was among the lowest in partial responders at 0.1-3.0 mg/kg, especially CD8+.

This table comes from immunoSEQ multiplex PCR, and its TCRdb copy is limited to in-frame clones, with some not included. The repertoire holds tens of thousands of clones, with 80% to 90% as singletons. The chain is built from TRBV7-3 and TRBJ2-2; no reliable D call. The sample was CD4+ or CD8+ T cells sorted from blood, taken in a trial of the OX40 agonist ivuxolimab. The source of this sequence is an adult with an advanced solid tumor such as melanoma, head and neck, liver or kidney cancer. The CDR3 loop is CASSFAGTGELFF. CDR3 nucleotide sequence: TGTGCCAGCAGCTTCGCCGGGACCGGGGAGCTGTTTTTT.